These 24 T cell receptor beta chains were all obtained from the same sample, sequenced in a study of T-cell memory formation after mild COVID-19. Via MiXCR, TCRdb re-called the 5' RACE reads, giving one row per CDR3 protein. The table records hundreds of thousands of distinct CDR3 sequences, 15% of them present only once. The sequencing input was PBMCs or a T cell subset sorted from them (not recorded which). The receptors here all came from an adult woman who had mild COVID-19 (a few samples of this study predate the infection). Cell type and time point are not known.

J is TRBJ2-3 and V is TRBV20-1, with 8 bases lining up with TRBD2. Per germline, CDR1 DFQATT and CDR2 SNEGSKA (reference sequence). Trimming at V came to 6 bases and at J to 4 bases, leaving 6 bases not matched to a gene. The CDR3 length is 13 residues. CDR3 amino acids: CSALAGSADTQYF. DNA for the CDR3: TGCAGTGCCTTAGCGGGGAGCGCAGATACGCAGTATTTT.

The rearrangement joins TRBV5-1 to TRBJ2-5; no clear D. CDR1 is SGHRS, CDR2 YFSETQ, per germline. This CDR3 is built from 16 residues. Trimming stripped 0 bases from V and 0 bases from J, with 12 bases between. Written as DNA, the CDR3 is TGCGCCAGCAGCTTGGAAGCAGTGGGGTACCAAGAGACCCAGTACTTC. Amino acid sequence: CASSLEAVGYQETQYF.

The chain carries TRBV20-1 and TRBJ1-5; a possible D gene is TRBD1 (6 bases). Germline V CDR1 and CDR2: DFQATT, SNEGSKA (reference sequence). V was pared by 6 bases and J by 4 bases, with 10 bases between. This CDR3 spans 12 amino acids. DNA for the CDR3: TGCAGTGCGGATACAGGGAATCAGCCCCAGCATTTT. Amino acids: CSADTGNQPQHF.

The chain combines TRBV2 with TRBJ1-5; D unresolved. The CDR3 length is 16 residues. The V end was cut by 6 bases, the J end by 2 bases, with 17 bases between. Looked up from germline, CDR1 is SNHLY and CDR2 is FYNNEI. The CDR3 loop reads CASSPAEGMGNQPQHF. CDR3 sequence (DNA): TGTGCCAGCAGCCCCGCGGAAGGGATGGGCAATCAGCCCCAGCATTTT.

This clonotype was found a few times. The chain uses TRBV12-3 or TRBV12-4 and TRBJ2-6; D is possibly TRBD1 (6 bases). This CDR3 region has 17 residues. The ends were cut back, 4 bases at V and 0 bases at J, with 13 bases in the middle. The DNA of the CDR3 is TGTGCCAGCAGTTGGACAGAGTGGAGCTCTGGGGCCAACGTCCTGACTTTC. Translation gives CASSWTEWSSGANVLTF.

The genes are TRBV6-5 and TRBJ2-3; TRBD1 agrees at 9 bases. The CDR3 is 16 residues long. The germline V gene encodes CDR1 MNHEY and CDR2 SVGAGI. Trimming cost V 4 bases and J 1 base; bases outside gene matches: 6. The CDR3 reads CASSSLRTGGTDTQYF. CDR3 in DNA: TGTGCCAGCAGTTCACTCAGGACAGGGGGCACAGATACGCAGTATTTT.

This chain uses TRBV9 with TRBJ1-4; D call uncertain. Germline CDR1 and CDR2: SGDLS and YYNGEE. The V gene lost 3 bases and the J gene lost 4 bases, with 13 bases spanning the gap. CDR3 length: 15 residues. Here the CDR3 reads CASSEGFGFNEKLFF. CDR3 bases: TGTGCCAGCAGCGAGGGATTCGGTTTTAATGAAAAACTGTTTTTT.

The V call is TRBV12-3 or TRBV12-4, the J call TRBJ1-5; TRBD1 matches 9 bases. The V and J ends lost 5 bases and 5 bases, in that order; junction bases with no gene match: 10. The CDR3 runs 16 residues. The CDR3 DNA sequence: TGTGCCAGCAGTACCCAAATGGGACAGGGATATCAGCCCCAGCATTTT. Its translation: CASSTQMGQGYQPQHF.

J is TRBJ2-2 and V is TRBV12-3 or TRBV12-4; D may be TRBD1 (6 bases). V lost 10 bases, J lost 2 bases, and 14 bases lay in between. CDR3 length equals 14 residues. Here the CDR3 DNA reads TGTGCCACTCAACCAGGGGTTAACACCGGGGAGCTGTTTTTT. It yields the protein CATQPGVNTGELFF.

This clonotype occurred a few times. The CDR3 sequence is CASSLTGTTYEQYF. The CDR3 DNA is TGCGCCAGCAGCTTAACCGGGACAACCTACGAGCAGTACTTC. The rearrangement uses TRBV5-1 and TRBJ2-7; possibly TRBD1 for D (6 bases). The CDR3 length is 14 residues. V shed 2 bases and J shed 2 bases, with 11 bases lying between them. CDR1 and CDR2 (germline): SGHRS, YFSETQ.

This clonotype turned up a few times. The V gene is TRBV3-1, the J gene TRBJ1-1; D not resolved. The CDR3 length is 14 residues. CDR1 is LGHDT and CDR2 is YNNKEL in the germline V gene (reference sequence). V lost 1 base and J 2 bases, leaving 8 bases between the germline ends. CDR3 sequence (DNA): TGTGCCAGCAGCCAAGGACCCGCCAACACTGAAGCTTTCTTT. Its translation is CASSQGPANTEAFF.

The V and J genes are TRBV15 and TRBJ1-6; no firm D call. The CDR3 extends over 15 amino acids. The V and J ends lost 1 base and 4 bases respectively, with 8 bases between them. CDR1 and CDR2 from the germline V gene are LNHNV and YYDKDF (reference sequence). CDR3 nucleotides: TGTGCCACCAGCAGAGGGAGGGATTATAATTCACCCCTCCACTTT. This codes for CATSRGRDYNSPLHF.

The rearrangement joins TRBV10-3 to TRBJ1-1, with D maybe TRBD1 (6 bases). The ends were cut back, 3 bases at V and 0 bases at J, with 11 bases in the middle. Germline-derived CDR1 and CDR2 are ENHRY and SYGVKD. The CDR3 covers 15 residues. In nucleotides, the CDR3 is TGTGCCATCAGTGAATACGGACAGATGAACACTGAAGCTTTCTTT. This gives the protein CAISEYGQMNTEAFF.

This clonotype was counted between two and nine times. This chain links TRBV29-1 with TRBJ2-7; perhaps D is TRBD1 or TRBD2 (5 bases each). V was cut by 8 bases and J by 2 bases, with 13 bases left in between. The CDR3 covers 12 residues. CDR1 SQVTM and CDR2 ANQGSEA come from the germline V gene. CDR3 DNA: TGCAGCTACCGGGACGGGACCTACGAGCAGTACTTC. It is translated as CSYRDGTYEQYF.

This clonotype was seen at least ten times. The gene calls are TRBV7-8 and TRBJ1-1; 7 nucleotides match TRBD1. The CDR3 is 16 amino acids. After removal of 3 bases from V and 0 bases from J, the junction contained 7 bases not matched to a gene. Per the germline V gene, CDR1 is SGHVS and CDR2 is FQNEAQ. The chain's CDR3 is CASSFGTVEVNTEAFF. The CDR3 DNA reads TGTGCCAGCAGCTTCGGGACAGTTGAAGTGAACACTGAAGCTTTCTTT. The whole variable domain, filled in from reference TRBV7-8 and TRBJ1-1, reads GAGVSQSPRYKVAKRGQDVALRCDPISGHVSLFWYQQALGQGPEFLTYFQNEAQLDKSGLPSDRFFAERPEGSVSTLKIQRTQQEDSAVYLCASSFGTVEVNTEAFFGQGTRLTVV.

This clonotype was seen a few times. Here the CDR3 reads CASSSGGTNNEQFF. For the CDR3, the DNA is TGCGCCAGCAGCTCCGGAGGAACCAACAATGAGCAGTTCTTC. The J gene is TRBJ2-1, the V gene TRBV5-1; tentatively, D is TRBD2 (5 bases). The CDR3 loop spans 14 amino acids. Germline loops: CDR1 SGHRS, CDR2 YFSETQ. The V and J ends lost 3 bases and 5 bases respectively, with 12 bases between them. Based on the CDR3 plus reference TRBV5-1 and TRBJ2-1, the full variable domain is KAGVTQTPRYLIKTRGQQVTLSCSPISGHRSVSWYQQTPGQGLQFLFEYFSETQRNKGNFPGRFSGRQFSNSRSEMNVSTLELGDSALYLCASSSGGTNNEQFFGPGTRLTVL.

In nucleotides, the CDR3 is TGCGCCAGCAGCCAAGGGACTAGCGGGGGGTGGGATACGCAGTATTTT. Translated, it gives CASSQGTSGGWDTQYF. The J gene is TRBJ2-3, the V gene TRBV4-1, with 14 bases fitting TRBD2. Germline CDR1 MGHRA, CDR2 YSYEKL. J lost 6 bases, V lost 1 base, and 3 bases had no gene match. The CDR3 spans 16 residues.

The rearrangement uses TRBV5-1 and TRBJ1-1; no firm D call. The CDR3 extends over 15 amino acids. Germline CDR1 reads SGHRS; CDR2 reads YFSETQ. Trimming took off 0 bases at V and 5 bases at J, with 14 bases between the two ends. The chain's CDR3 is CASSLVGGAGTEAFF. CDR3 sequence (DNA): TGCGCCAGCAGCTTGGTTGGTGGCGCCGGGACTGAAGCTTTCTTT.

V and J are TRBV6-1 and TRBJ1-6; TRBD1 matches at 9 bases. The CDR3 spans 14 residues. In germline, CDR1 is MNHNS, CDR2 SASEGT. V shed 6 bases, J shed 7 bases, and the junction held 4 bases outside the gene matches. CDR3: CASRGQGVNSPLHF. CDR3 in DNA: TGTGCCAGCAGGGGACAGGGTGTGAATTCACCCCTCCACTTT.

This clonotype showed up just a few times. This chain connects TRBV24-1 to TRBJ2-1; TRBD2 aligns across 13 bases. Germline lookup yields CDR1 KGHDR and CDR2 SFDVKD. The CDR3 loop spans 17 amino acids. Germline trimming cut 4 bases from V and 10 bases from J; bases unmatched to any gene: 12. The CDR3 bases are TGTGCCACCAGTGACGGGACTAGCGGGACCTCTAGGGTGGAGCAGTTCTTC. It yields the protein CATSDGTSGTSRVEQFF.

This clonotype was counted a few times. The chain couples TRBV27 to TRBJ2-7; 10 bases are shared with TRBD2. Germline-derived CDR1 and CDR2 are MNHEY and SMNVEV (reference sequence). This CDR3 comprises 14 residues. The trim removed 2 bases at V and 12 bases at J, leaving 10 bases unmatched. The CDR3 here is CASSLGAASGSRYF. The CDR3 coding sequence is TGTGCCAGCAGTTTAGGGGCCGCTAGCGGGAGTCGGTACTTC.

This clonotype came up many times. The CDR3 here is CASSLDLRLTDTQYF. In DNA form, the CDR3 reads TGTGCCAGCAGCTTAGACTTGCGCCTCACAGATACGCAGTATTTT. The chain links TRBV7-2 to TRBJ2-3; D not resolved. Trimming shortened V by 1 base and J by 2 bases, and 10 bases separated the two germline ends. The CDR3 is made up of 15 amino acids. Germline CDR1 and CDR2: SGHTA and FQGNSA.

V and J are TRBV20-1 and TRBJ2-2; TRBD2 is a possible D gene (6 bases). There are 13 residues in the CDR3. V lost 6 bases to trimming and J lost 7 bases, with 15 bases between them. Germline V gene sequence: CDR1 DFQATT, CDR2 SNEGSKA (reference sequence). The CDR3 here is CSALGGLGGELFF. CDR3 bases: TGCAGTGCCCTAGGAGGGTTGGGCGGGGAGCTGTTTTTT.

This clonotype was observed a handful of times. The rearrangement uses TRBV7-2 and TRBJ2-7; D might be TRBD1 (6 bases). The V end lost 5 bases, the J end lost 3 bases, and 11 bases lay between the germline ends. The germline V gene has CDR1 SGHTA and CDR2 FQGNSA. The CDR3 is made up of 13 amino acids. The CDR3 sequence: CASSLKGGYEQYF. CDR3 bases: TGTGCCAGCAGCCTCAAAGGGGGCTACGAGCAGTACTTC. The entire variable domain, with the rest obtained from reference TRBV7-2 and TRBJ2-7, is as follows: GAGVSQSPSNKVTEKGKDVELRCDPISGHTALYWYRQSLGQGLEFLIYFQGNSAPDKSGLPSDRFSAERTGGSVSTLTIQRTQQEDSAVYLCASSLKGGYEQYFGPGTRLTVT.